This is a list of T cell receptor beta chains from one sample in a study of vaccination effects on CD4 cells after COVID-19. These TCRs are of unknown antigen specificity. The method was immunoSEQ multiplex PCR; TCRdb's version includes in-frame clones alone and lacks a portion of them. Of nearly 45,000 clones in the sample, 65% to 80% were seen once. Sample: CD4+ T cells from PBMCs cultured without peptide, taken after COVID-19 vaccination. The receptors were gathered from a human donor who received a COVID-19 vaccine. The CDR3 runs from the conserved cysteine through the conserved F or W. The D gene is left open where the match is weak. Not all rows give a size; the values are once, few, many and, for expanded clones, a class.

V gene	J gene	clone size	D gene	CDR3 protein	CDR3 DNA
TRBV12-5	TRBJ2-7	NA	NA	CASGLDAQGTGEQYF	TGTGCTAGTGGTTTGGACGCGCAGGGCACTGGCGAGCAGTACTTC
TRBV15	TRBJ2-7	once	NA	CATKDSGLSSYEQYF	TGTGCCACCAAAGATAGCGGACTAAGCTCCTACGAGCAGTACTTC
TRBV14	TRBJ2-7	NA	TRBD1	CASSQDSGTGALYSYEQYF	TGTGCCAGCAGCCAAGACAGCGGGACAGGGGCCTTGTACTCCTACGAGCAGTACTTC
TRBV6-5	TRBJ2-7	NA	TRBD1	CASRIRTGGDWEQYF	TGTGCCAGCAGGATCAGGACAGGGGGCGATTGGGAGCAGTACTTC
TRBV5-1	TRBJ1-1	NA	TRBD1	CASRRSGTENTEAFF	TGCGCCAGCCGCCGATCCGGGACAGAGAACACTGAAGCTTTCTTT
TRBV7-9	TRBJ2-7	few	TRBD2	CASSLLAGAIEFPYEQYF	TGTGCCAGCAGCTTACTAGCGGGGGCCATCGAATTCCCCTACGAGCAGTACTTC
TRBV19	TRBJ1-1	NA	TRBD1	CASTPDRIDFGTEAFF	TGTGCCAGTACCCCGGACAGGATCGATTTTGGCACTGAAGCTTTCTTT
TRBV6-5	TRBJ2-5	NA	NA	CASSDSSAVEYF	TGTGCCAGCAGTGACTCGTCGGCGGTGGAGTACTTC
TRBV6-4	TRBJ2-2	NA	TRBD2	CASSDLLHYTSGRAWANIEELFF	TGTGCCAGCAGTGACCTGCTCCATTATACTAGCGGGAGGGCCTGGGCTAATATCGAGGAGCTGTTTTTT
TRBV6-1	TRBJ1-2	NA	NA	CASSEVLGGYTF	TGTGCCAGCAGTGAAGTACTCGGGGGCTACACCTTC
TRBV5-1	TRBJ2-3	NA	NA	CASSYVLGDTQYF	TGCGCCAGCAGCTACGTCCTAGGAGATACGCAGTATTTT
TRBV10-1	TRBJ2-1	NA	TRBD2	CASSGGLVDNEQFF	TGCGCCAGCAGTGGGGGACTAGTGGACAATGAGCAGTTCTTC
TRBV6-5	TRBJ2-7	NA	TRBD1	CASSQGTVFTYEQYF	TGTGCCAGCAGTCAGGGGACAGTCTTTACCTACGAGCAGTACTTC
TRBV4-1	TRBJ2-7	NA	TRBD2	CASSQARLAYDLDEQYF	TGCGCCAGCAGCCAAGCGCGACTAGCGTATGACCTCGACGAGCAGTACTTC
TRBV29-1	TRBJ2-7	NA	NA	CSVEHLYEQYF	TGCAGCGTTGAACATCTCTACGAGCAGTACTTC
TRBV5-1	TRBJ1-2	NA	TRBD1	CASSLGQDPGYTF	TGCGCCAGCAGCCTCGGACAGGATCCTGGCTACACCTTC
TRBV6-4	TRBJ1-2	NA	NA	CASSERVTSYGYTF	TGTGCCAGCAGTGAGAGGGTCACCAGCTATGGCTACACCTTC